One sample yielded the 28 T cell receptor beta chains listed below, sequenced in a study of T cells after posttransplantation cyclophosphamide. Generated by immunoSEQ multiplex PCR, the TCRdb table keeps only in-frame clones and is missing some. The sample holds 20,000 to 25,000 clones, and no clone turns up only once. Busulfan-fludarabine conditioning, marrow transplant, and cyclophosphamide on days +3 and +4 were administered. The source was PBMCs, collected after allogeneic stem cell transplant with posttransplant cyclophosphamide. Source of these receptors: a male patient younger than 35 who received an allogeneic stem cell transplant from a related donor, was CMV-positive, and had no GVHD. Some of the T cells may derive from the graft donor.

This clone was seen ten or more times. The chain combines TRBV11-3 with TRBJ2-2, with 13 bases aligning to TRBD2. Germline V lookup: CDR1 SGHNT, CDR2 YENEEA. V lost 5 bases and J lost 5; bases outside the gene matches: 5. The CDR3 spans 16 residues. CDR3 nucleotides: TGTGCCAGCAGCCTACTAGCGGGGGGGCATACCGGGGAGCTGTTTTTT. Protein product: CASSLLAGGHTGELFF.

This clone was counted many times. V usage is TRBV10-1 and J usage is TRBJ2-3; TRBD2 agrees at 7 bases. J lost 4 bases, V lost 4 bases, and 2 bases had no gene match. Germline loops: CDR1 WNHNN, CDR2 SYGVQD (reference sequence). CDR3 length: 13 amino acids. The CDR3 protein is CASSAGLADTQYF. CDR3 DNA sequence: TGCGCCAGCAGTGCAGGACTAGCAGATACGCAGTATTTT.

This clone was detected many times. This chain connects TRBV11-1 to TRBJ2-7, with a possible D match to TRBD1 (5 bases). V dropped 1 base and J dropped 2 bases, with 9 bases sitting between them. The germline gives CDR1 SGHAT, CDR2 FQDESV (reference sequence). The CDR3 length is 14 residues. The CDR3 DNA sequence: TGTGCCAGCAGCTTAGAACAGGCCGCCTACGAGCAGTACTTC. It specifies CASSLEQAAYEQYF.

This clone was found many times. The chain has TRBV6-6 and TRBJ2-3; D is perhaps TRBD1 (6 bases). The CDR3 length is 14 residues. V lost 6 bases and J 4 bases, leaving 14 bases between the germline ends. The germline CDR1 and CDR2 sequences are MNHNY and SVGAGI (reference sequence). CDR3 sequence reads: CASRVRGWSDTQYF. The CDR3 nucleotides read TGTGCCAGCAGGGTCAGGGGTTGGTCAGATACGCAGTATTTT.

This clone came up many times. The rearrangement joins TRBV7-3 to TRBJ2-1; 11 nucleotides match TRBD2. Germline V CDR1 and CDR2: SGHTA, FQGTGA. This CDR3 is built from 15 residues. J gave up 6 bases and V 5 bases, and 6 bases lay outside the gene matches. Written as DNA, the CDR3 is TGTGCCAGCAGCACTACTAGCGGGGGCCCCAATGAGCAGTTCTTC. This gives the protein CASSTTSGGPNEQFF.

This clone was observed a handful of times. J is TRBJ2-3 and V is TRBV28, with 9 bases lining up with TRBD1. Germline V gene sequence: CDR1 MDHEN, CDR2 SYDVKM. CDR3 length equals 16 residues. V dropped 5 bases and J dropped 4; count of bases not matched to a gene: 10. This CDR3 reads CASSPSEDRGPDTQYF. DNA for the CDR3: TGTGCCAGCAGTCCATCAGAGGACAGGGGCCCAGATACGCAGTATTTT.

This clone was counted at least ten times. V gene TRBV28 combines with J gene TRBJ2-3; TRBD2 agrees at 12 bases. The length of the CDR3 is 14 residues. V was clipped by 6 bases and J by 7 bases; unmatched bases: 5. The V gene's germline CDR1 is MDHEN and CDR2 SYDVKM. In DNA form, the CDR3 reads TGTGCCAGCAGCTTCGGACTAGCGGGGTATACGCAGTATTTT. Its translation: CASSFGLAGYTQYF.

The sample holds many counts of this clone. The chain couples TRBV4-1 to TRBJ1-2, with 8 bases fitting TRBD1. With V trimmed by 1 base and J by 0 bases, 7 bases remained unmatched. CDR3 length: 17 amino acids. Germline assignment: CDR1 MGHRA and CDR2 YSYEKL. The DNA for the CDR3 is TGCGCCAGCAGCCAAGGGGCCAGGGGGCTCTCTAACTATGGCTACACCTTC. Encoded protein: CASSQGARGLSNYGYTF.

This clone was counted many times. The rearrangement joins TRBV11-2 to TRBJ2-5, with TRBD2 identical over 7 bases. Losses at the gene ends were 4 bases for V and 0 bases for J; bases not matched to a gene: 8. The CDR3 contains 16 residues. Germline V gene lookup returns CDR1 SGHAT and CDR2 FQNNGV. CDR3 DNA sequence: TGTGCCAGCAGCTCATCCACTAGCGCCTACCAAGAGACCCAGTACTTC. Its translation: CASSSSTSAYQETQYF. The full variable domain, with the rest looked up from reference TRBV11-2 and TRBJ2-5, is EAGVAQSPRYKIIEKRQSVAFWCNPISGHATLYWYQQILGQGPKLLIQFQNNGVVDDSQLPKDRFSAERLKGVDSTLKIQPAKLEDSAVYLCASSSSTSAYQETQYFGPGTRLLVL.

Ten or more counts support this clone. The CDR3 region has the DNA TGTGCCAGCAGTGGGACTAGAGGTGGCTACACCTTC. It is translated as CASSGTRGGYTF. V gene TRBV2 combines with J gene TRBJ1-2; no firm D call. This CDR3 is built from 12 residues. Trimming took off 4 bases at V and 7 bases at J, with 10 bases between the two ends. Per germline, CDR1 SNHLY and CDR2 FYNNEI.

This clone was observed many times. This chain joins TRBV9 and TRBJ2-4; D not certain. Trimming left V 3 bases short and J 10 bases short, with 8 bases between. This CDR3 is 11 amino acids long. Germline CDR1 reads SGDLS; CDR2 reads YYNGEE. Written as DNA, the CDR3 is TGTGCCAGCAGCGCCCTACCTATTCAGTACTTC. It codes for CASSALPIQYF.

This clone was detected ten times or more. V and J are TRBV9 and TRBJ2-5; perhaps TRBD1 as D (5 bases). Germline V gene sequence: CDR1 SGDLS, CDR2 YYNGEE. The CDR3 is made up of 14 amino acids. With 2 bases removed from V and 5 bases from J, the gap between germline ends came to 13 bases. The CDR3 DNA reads TGTGCCAGCAGCGTTCAAGGGGTTCGTGAGACCCAGTACTTC. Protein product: CASSVQGVRETQYF.

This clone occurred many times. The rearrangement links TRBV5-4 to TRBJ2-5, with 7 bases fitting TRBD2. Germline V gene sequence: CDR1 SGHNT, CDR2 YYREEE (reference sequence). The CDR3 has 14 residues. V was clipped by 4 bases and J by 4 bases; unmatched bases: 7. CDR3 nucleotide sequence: TGTGCCAGCAGCGCCCGGGACTACCTAGAGACCCAGTACTTC. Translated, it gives CASSARDYLETQYF.

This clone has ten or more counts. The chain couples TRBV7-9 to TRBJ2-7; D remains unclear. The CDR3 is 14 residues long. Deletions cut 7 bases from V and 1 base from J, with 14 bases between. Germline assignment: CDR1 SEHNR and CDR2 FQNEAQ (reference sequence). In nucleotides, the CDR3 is TGTGCCAGCACCCCCCCCCTCGCGTCCTACGAGCAGTACTTC. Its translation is CASTPPLASYEQYF.

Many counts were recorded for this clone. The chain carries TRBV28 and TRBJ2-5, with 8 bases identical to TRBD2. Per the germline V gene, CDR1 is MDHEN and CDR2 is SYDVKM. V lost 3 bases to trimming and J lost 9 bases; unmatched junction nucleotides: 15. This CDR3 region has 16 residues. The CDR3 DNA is TGTGCCAGCAGTTTTACACTGAGCGGGAGCCTTGGGGCCCAGTACTTC. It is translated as CASSFTLSGSLGAQYF.

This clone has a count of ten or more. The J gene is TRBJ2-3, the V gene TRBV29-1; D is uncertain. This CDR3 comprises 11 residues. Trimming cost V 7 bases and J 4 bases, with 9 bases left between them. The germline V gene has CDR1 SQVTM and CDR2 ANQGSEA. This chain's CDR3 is CSARQADTQYF. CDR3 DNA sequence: TGCAGCGCCAGACAAGCAGATACGCAGTATTTT.

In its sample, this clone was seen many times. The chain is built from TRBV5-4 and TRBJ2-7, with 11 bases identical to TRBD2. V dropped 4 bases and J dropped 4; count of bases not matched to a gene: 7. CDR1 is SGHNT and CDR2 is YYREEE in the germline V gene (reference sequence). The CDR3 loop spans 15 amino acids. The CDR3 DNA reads TGTGCCAGCAGCCTGAGTACTAGCGGGAGATACGAGCAGTACTTC. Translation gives CASSLSTSGRYEQYF.

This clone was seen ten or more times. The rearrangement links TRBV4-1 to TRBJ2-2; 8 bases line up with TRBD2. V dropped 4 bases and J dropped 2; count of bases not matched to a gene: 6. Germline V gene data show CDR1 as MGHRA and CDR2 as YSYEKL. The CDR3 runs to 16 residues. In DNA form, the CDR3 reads TGCGCCAGCAGCCCGCTAAGCGGGAGAAACACCGGGGAGCTGTTTTTT. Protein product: CASSPLSGRNTGELFF.

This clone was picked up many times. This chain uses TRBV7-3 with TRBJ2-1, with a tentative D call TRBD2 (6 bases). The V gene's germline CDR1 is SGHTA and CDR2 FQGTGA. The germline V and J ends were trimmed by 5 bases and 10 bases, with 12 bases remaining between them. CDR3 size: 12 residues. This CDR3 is CASSASEREQFF. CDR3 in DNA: TGTGCCAGCAGCGCTAGCGAGCGGGAGCAGTTCTTC.

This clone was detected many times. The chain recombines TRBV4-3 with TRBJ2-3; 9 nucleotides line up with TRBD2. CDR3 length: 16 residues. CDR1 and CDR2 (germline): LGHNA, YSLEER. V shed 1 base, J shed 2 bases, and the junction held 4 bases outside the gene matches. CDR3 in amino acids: CASSQGLADFTDTQYF. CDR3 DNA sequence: TGCGCCAGCAGCCAAGGACTAGCGGACTTCACAGATACGCAGTATTTT.

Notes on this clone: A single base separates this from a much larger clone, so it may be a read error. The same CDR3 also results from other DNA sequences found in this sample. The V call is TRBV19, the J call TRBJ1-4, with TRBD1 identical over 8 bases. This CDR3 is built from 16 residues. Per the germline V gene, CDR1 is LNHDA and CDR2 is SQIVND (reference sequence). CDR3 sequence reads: CASSIGGGTGGEKLFF. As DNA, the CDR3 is TGTGCCAGTAGTATAGGGGGAGGGACAGGCGGAGAAAAACTGTTCTTT.

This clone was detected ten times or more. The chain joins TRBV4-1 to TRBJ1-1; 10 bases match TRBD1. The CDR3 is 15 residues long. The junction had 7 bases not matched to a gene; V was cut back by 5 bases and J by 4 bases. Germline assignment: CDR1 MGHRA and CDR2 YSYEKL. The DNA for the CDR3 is TGCGCCAGCAGCAATCGACAGGGGGCTATCACTGAAGCTTTCTTT. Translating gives CASSNRQGAITEAFF.

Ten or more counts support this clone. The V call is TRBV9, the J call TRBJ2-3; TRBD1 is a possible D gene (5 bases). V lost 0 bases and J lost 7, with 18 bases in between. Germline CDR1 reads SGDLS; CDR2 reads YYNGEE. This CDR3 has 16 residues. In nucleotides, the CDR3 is TGTGCCAGCAGCGTAGAAAAGGGGCGCGAAGAAAATACGCAGTATTTT. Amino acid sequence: CASSVEKGREENTQYF.

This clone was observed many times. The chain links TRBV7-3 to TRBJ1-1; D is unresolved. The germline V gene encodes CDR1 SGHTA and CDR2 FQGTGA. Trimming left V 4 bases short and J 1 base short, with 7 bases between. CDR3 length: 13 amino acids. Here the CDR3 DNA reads TGTGCCAGCAGCTCTGGCGGGAACACTGAAGCTTTCTTT. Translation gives CASSSGGNTEAFF.

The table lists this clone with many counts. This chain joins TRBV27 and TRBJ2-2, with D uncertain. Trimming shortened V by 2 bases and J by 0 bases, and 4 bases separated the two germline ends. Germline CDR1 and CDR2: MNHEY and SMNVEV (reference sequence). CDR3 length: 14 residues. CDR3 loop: CASSLGPNTGELFF. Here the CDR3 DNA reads TGTGCCAGCAGTTTAGGCCCGAACACCGGGGAGCTGTTTTTT.

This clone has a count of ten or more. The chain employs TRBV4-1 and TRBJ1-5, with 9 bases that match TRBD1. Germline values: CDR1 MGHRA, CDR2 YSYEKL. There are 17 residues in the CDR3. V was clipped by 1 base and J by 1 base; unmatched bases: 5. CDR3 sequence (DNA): TGCGCCAGCAGCCAAGCCCACGGACAGGGGAGCAATCAGCCCCAGCATTTT. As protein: CASSQAHGQGSNQPQHF.

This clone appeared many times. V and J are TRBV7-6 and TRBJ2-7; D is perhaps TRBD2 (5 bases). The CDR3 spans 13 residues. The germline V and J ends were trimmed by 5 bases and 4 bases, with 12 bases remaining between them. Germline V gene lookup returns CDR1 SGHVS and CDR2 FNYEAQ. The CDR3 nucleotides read TGTGCCAGCAGCCTAAGGAGGAATTACGAGCAGTACTTC. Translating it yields CASSLRRNYEQYF. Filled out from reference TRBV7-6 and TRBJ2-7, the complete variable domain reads GAGVSQSPRYKVTKRGQDVALRCDPISGHVSLYWYRQALGQGPEFLTYFNYEAQQDKSGLPNDRFSAERPEGSISTLTIQRTEQRDSAMYRCASSLRRNYEQYFGPGTRLTVT.

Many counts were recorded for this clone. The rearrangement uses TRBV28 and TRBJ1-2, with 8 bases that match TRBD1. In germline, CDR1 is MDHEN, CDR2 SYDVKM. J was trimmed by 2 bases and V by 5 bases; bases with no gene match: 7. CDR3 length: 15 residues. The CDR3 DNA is TGTGCCAGCAGTCCTTGGACAGGGCGGAACTATGGCTACACCTTC. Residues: CASSPWTGRNYGYTF.